Listed below are T cell receptor beta chains from one sample, sequenced in a study of cytomegalovirus exposure and HLA in healthy donors. The repertoire was sequenced with immunoSEQ multiplex PCR; TCRdb's copy has only in-frame clones and lacks some. The repertoire holds under 200,000 clones, with 80% to 90% as singletons. Material for sequencing was PBMCs. All receptors derive from a woman in her 30s in good health and CMV-seropositive. Both conserved end residues are part of each CDR3. A D gene is named only where the DNA matches it firmly. The size field is filled for only some rows; it gives once, few, many or a size class.

j_call clone_size v_call d_call cdr3_nt cdr3_aa
TRBJ1-4 . TRBV4-2 TRBD1 TGTGCCAGCAGCCAGGGGGGACAGGGGACAACTAATGAAAAACTGTTTTTT CASSQGGQGTTNEKLFF
TRBJ1-1 . TRBV7-2 . TGTGCCAGCAGTCGCTCGGGAACTGAAGCTCTCTTT CASSRSGTEALF
TRBJ2-1 . TRBV4-1 TRBD2 TGCGCCAGCAGCCAAGCGGGACTAGCGGGGCCTTACAATGAGCAGTTCTTC CASSQAGLAGPYNEQFF
TRBJ2-7 . TRBV4-3 TRBD2 TGCGCCAGCAGCCAAGAGCTAGCGGGGAAATACGAGCAGTACTTC CASSQELAGKYEQYF
TRBJ2-1 . TRBV9 . TGTGCCAGCAGCGCGGACCGCGGGCTCTACAATGAGCAGTTCTTC CASSADRGLYNEQFF
TRBJ1-5 few TRBV10-1 . TGCGCCAGCAGCGGCGGGGGCAATCAGCCCCAGCATTTT CASSGGGNQPQHF
TRBJ1-1 few TRBV19 TRBD1 TGTGCCAGTAAGGACAGGGAGGACACTGAAGCTTTCTTT CASKDREDTEAFF
TRBJ1-2 . TRBV2 . TGTGCCAGCACACCTGATCGGAGTCGCTACACCTTC CASTPDRSRYTF
TRBJ1-1 once TRBV5-1 TRBD1 TGCGCCAGCAGCTCTTTTACAGGGGGAGAAAGTGAAGCTTTCTTT CASSSFTGGESEAFF
TRBJ1-1 . TRBV7-2 TRBD1 TGTGCCAGCAGCTTGACAGGGAACGCGCAAGCTTTCTTT CASSLTGNAQAFF
TRBJ2-5 once TRBV2 . TGTGCCAGCAGTGAAGCGCTTTCGCCGAGCTGGGAGACCCAGTACTTC CASSEALSPSWETQYF
TRBJ2-3 once TRBV5-1 TRBD1 TGCGCCAGCAGCTTGGCCGGGGCAGGGGGCGAAGATACGCAGTATTTT CASSLAGAGGEDTQYF
TRBJ2-7 once TRBV28 TRBD1 TGTGCCAGCAGTGTTCCGCAGGGGGCTATAAAAGAGCAGTACTTC CASSVPQGAIKEQYF
TRBJ1-1 once TRBV5-4 TRBD1 TGTGCCAGCAGCTTGGACCGGGACAGGGGGCTCAAGAGGCGTGAAGCTTTCTTT CASSLDRDRGLKRREAFF
TRBJ1-5 . TRBV6-1 TRBD1 TGTGCCAGCAGTGCCGGACAGGGACGAAATCAGCCCCAGCATTTT CASSAGQGRNQPQHF
TRBJ1-2 few TRBV7-9 . TGTGCCAGCAGCCAGACAGGCCCCTATGGCTACACCTTC CASSQTGPYGYTF
TRBJ1-6 . TRBV21-1 . TGTGCCCACGCGGTGAGCTATAATTCACCCCTCCACTTT CAHAVSYNSPLHF
TRBJ1-6 . TRBV5-3 TRBD1 TGTGCCAGAAGCTCCCCGTGGACAGGGGGCAAGCGTAATTCACCCCTCCACTTT CARSSPWTGGKRNSPLHF
TRBJ1-2 . TRBV4-3 . TGCGCCAGCAGCCCAGGGGTGGACTATGGCTACACCTTC CASSPGVDYGYTF
TRBJ2-7 few TRBV13 . TGTGCCAGCAGCTTGGGGAGAACGACCTACGAGCAGTACTTC CASSLGRTTYEQYF
TRBJ2-1 . TRBV10-3 . TGTGCCATCAGTGAGACTGACTACAATGAGCAGTTCTTC CAISETDYNEQFF
TRBJ1-6 . TRBV19 TRBD1 TGTGCCAGTAGTCAACAGGGGGTCGGTAATTCACCCCTCCACTTT CASSQQGVGNSPLHF
TRBJ2-1 once TRBV11-3 . TGTGCCAGCAGCCTAGCAGGGACAAACTACAATGAGCAGTTCTTC CASSLAGTNYNEQFF
TRBJ1-2 once TRBV9 . TGTGCCAGCAGCGTAGATGGGGGGAACTATGGCTACACCTTC CASSVDGGNYGYTF